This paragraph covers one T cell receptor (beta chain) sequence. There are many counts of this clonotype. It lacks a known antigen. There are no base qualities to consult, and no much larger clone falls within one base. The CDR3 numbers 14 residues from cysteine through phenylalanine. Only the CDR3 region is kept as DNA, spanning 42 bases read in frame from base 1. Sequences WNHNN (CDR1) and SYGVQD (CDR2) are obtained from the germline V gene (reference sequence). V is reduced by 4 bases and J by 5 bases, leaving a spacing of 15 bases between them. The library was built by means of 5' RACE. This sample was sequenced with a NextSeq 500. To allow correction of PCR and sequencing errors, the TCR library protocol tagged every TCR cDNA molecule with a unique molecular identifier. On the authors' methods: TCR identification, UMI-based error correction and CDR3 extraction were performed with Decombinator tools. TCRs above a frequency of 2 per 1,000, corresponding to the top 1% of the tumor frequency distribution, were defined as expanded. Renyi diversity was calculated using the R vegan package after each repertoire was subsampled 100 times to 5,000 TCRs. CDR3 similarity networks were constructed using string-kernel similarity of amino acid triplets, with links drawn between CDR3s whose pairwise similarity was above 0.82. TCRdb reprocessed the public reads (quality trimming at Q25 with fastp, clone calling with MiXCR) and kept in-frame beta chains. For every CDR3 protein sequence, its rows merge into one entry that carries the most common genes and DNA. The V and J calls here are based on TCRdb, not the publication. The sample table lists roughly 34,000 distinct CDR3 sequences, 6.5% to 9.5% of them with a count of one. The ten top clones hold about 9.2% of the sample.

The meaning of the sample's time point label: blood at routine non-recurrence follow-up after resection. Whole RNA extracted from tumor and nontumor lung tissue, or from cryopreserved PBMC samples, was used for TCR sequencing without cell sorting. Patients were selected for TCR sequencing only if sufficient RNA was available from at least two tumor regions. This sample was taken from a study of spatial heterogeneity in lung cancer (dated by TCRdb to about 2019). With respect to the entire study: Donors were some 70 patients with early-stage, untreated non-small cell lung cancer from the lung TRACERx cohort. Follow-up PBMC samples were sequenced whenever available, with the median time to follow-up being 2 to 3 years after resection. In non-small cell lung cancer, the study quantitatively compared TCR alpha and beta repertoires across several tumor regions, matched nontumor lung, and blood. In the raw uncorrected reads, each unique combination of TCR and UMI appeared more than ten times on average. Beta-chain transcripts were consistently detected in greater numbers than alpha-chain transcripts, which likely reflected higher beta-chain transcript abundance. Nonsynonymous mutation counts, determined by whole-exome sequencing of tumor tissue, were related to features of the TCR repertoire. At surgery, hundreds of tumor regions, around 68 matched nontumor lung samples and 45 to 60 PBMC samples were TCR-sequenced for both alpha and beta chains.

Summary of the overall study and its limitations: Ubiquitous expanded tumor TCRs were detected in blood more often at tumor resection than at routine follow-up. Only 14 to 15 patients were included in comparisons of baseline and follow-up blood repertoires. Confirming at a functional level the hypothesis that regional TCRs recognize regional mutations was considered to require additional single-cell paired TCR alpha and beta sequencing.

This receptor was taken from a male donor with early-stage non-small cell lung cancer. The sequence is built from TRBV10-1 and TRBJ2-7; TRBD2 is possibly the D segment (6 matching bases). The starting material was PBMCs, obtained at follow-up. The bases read TGCGCCAGCAGTGTCGGGGCGGGAAGGAACGAGCAGTACTTC. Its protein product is CASSVGAGRNEQYF.